This T cell receptor (beta chain) stems from a study of siplizumab effects on memory and regulatory T cells. Data came from immunoSEQ multiplex PCR; TCRdb stores just in-frame clones and leaves some out. The repertoire holds over 60,000 clones, with under 95% as singletons. The ends were cut back, 0 bases at V and 2 bases at J, with 16 bases in the middle. This CDR3 spans 17 amino acids. Per the germline V gene, CDR1 is SGDLS and CDR2 is YYNGEE. The receptor comes from a human donor in good health. The rearrangement joins TRBV9 to TRBJ2-3; D might be TRBD1 or TRBD2, each matching 5 bases. The sequenced sample consisted of CD8+ T cells sorted from blood. Written as DNA, the CDR3 is TGTGCCAGCAGCGTAGGTCCGGGGCCCTCATACACAGATACGCAGTATTTT. It codes for CASSVGPGPSYTDTQYF.